The 29 T cell receptor beta chains below all came from one sample that was sequenced in a study of blood T cell repertoires in COVID-19. The protocol was immunoSEQ multiplex PCR, while the TCRdb copy is restricted to in-frame clones and leaves out a portion. The sample has about 220,000 clones; about 85% are singletons. Material for sequencing was peripheral blood. The receptors derive from a man in his forties or fifties with acute or convalescent COVID-19.

CDR3 in amino acids: CASSQELMRGPIRAEQFF. The DNA for the CDR3 is TGTGCCAGCAGCCAAGAGCTGATGAGGGGGCCAATCAGGGCTGAGCAGTTCTTC. The V gene is TRBV3-1 (or the pseudogene TRBV3-2), the J gene TRBJ2-1, with 7 nucleotides matching TRBD1. CDR3 length: 18 residues. The J segment lost 9 bases and the V segment lost 0 bases, leaving 17 bases of the junction unmatched. The germline CDR1 and CDR2 sequences are LGHDT and YNNKEL (reference sequence).

The chain joins TRBV6-2 or TRBV6-3 to TRBJ2-6, with D perhaps matching TRBD2 (5 bases). The V end was cut by 0 bases, the J end by 0 bases, with 15 bases between. The CDR3 extends over 19 amino acids. In germline, CDR1 is MNHEY, CDR2 SVGEGT. Written as DNA, the CDR3 is TGTGCCAGCAGTTACTCATGGCTAGCCCTAAGCTCTGGGGCCAACGTCCTGACTTTC. It specifies CASSYSWLALSSGANVLTF.

This chain links TRBV5-6 with TRBJ1-5; 10 bases fit TRBD1. CDR3 size: 15 residues. The V gene end was trimmed by 4 bases and the J gene end by 3 bases; junction bases not matched to a gene: 4. The germline V gene has CDR1 SGHDT and CDR2 YYEEEE. The CDR3 sequence is CASSRGTGVNQPQHF. CDR3 DNA sequence: TGTGCCAGCAGCCGGGGGACAGGGGTCAATCAGCCCCAGCATTTT.

The chain has TRBV14 and TRBJ1-2; possibly TRBD1 for D (5 bases). The ends were cut back, 4 bases at V and 8 bases at J, with 20 bases in the middle. This CDR3 comprises 15 residues. From germline, CDR1 is SGHDN and CDR2 FVKESK. CDR3 DNA: TGTGCCAGCAGCCCGACAGAGACGGGCTTGGGAGGCTACACCTTC. It encodes CASSPTETGLGGYTF.

This clone appeared a single time. The CDR3 nucleotides read TGCGCCAGCAGACCCGAGAGAGGGGGCTATGGCTACACCTTC. As protein: CASRPERGGYGYTF. V is TRBV5-1 and J is TRBJ1-2; possibly TRBD1 for D (6 bases). The CDR3 totals 14 residues. The V end lost 5 bases, the J end lost 4 bases, and 15 bases lay between the germline ends. In germline, CDR1 is SGHRS, CDR2 YFSETQ.

This clone has only one observation. This sequence joins TRBV4-1 and TRBJ2-1, with TRBD2 identical over 11 bases. There are 17 residues in the CDR3. After removal of 3 bases from V and 4 bases from J, the junction contained 8 bases not matched to a gene. Germline V lookup: CDR1 MGHRA, CDR2 YSYEKL. The CDR3 nucleotides read TGCGCCAGCAGCCACCTTAGCGGGGGGGCCTTTTACAATGAGCAGTTCTTC. Translation: CASSHLSGGAFYNEQFF.

V and J are TRBV10-3 and TRBJ2-3; 9 bases are a match to TRBD1. Germline V CDR1 and CDR2: ENHRY, SYGVKD. V shed 5 bases and J 7 bases; nucleotides not matched to a gene: 10. The length of the CDR3 is 15 residues. The CDR3 nucleotides read TGTGCCATCAGTCAGACAGGGGGTAACGAGTATACGCAGTATTTT. Protein product: CAISQTGGNEYTQYF.

J is TRBJ1-4 and V is TRBV27; 7 bases line up with TRBD1. The CDR3 length is 15 residues. Trimming at V came to 5 bases and at J to 10 bases, leaving 13 bases not matched to a gene. Per germline, CDR1 MNHEY and CDR2 SMNVEV (reference sequence). The CDR3 sequence is CASSTLQGIRGKLFF. The DNA for the CDR3 is TGTGCCAGCAGTACGTTACAGGGGATCCGGGGAAAACTGTTTTTT.

This sequence joins TRBV7-9 and TRBJ1-2; D unclear. Deletions cut 5 bases from V and 6 bases from J, with 10 bases between. The CDR3 length is 12 residues. The germline gives CDR1 SEHNR, CDR2 FQNEAQ (reference sequence). CDR3 sequence: CASSGAIHGYTF. CDR3 sequence (DNA): TGTGCCAGCAGCGGAGCGATCCATGGCTACACCTTC.

The chain joins TRBV6-4 to TRBJ1-2; possible D gene TRBD1, 5 bases. V was trimmed by 0 bases and J by 2 bases, leaving 10 bases between them. CDR1 MRHNA and CDR2 SNTAGT come from the germline V gene. CDR3 length: 15 amino acids. CDR3 nucleotide sequence: TGTGCCAGCAGTGACTCCAGGGCCCTAAACTATGGCTACACCTTC. As protein: CASSDSRALNYGYTF.

Here the CDR3 reads CASSQEGSTLADFSYNEQFF. The CDR3 DNA follows: TGCGCCAGCAGCCAAGAGGGGAGCACTCTAGCGGACTTCTCCTACAATGAGCAGTTCTTC. J is TRBJ2-1 and V is TRBV4-1; TRBD2 matches 7 bases. Trimming removed 0 bases from V and 0 bases from J; junction bases left unmatched: 14. This CDR3 comprises 20 residues. From germline, CDR1 is MGHRA and CDR2 YSYEKL.

The V and J genes are TRBV18 and TRBJ2-3; D call uncertain. CDR3 length: 16 residues. CDR1 is KGHSH, CDR2 LQKENI, per germline. Trimming stripped 1 base from V and 0 bases from J, with 11 bases between. The CDR3 sequence is CASSPRQRTSTDTQYF. The CDR3 nucleotides read TGTGCCAGCTCACCACGTCAACGCACTAGCACAGATACGCAGTATTTT.

The V and J genes are TRBV6-5 and TRBJ1-2, with D maybe TRBD1 (6 bases). This CDR3 has 16 amino acids. Trimming removed 2 bases from V and 8 bases from J, with 21 bases in between. Per the germline V gene, CDR1 is MNHEY and CDR2 is SVGAGI. CDR3 coding DNA: TGTGCCAGCAGTTACCCCCGGTCCGACAGGCAGGAGGGCTACACCTTC. Translating it yields CASSYPRSDRQEGYTF.

This clone was detected a few times. The chain carries TRBV2 and TRBJ2-4; D not resolved. CDR1 and CDR2 from the germline V gene are SNHLY and FYNNEI. Trimming pared 2 bases from V and 0 bases from J, leaving 8 bases between. The CDR3 has 15 residues. The CDR3, as DNA: TGTGCCAGCAGTGAATCCTGGCTAGCCAAAAACATTCAGTACTTC. As protein: CASSESWLAKNIQYF.

This chain's CDR3 is CASSYKREQFF. The CDR3 DNA reads as TGTGCCAGCAGTTACAAACGGGAGCAGTTCTTC. The chain couples TRBV6-6 to TRBJ2-1; D gene unclear. The germline V gene encodes CDR1 MNHNY and CDR2 SVGAGI (reference sequence). V dropped 2 bases and J dropped 10 bases, with 6 bases sitting between them. CDR3 length: 11 residues.

The CDR3 protein is CASSESTAVLDSQETQYF. Written as DNA, the CDR3 is TGCGCCAGCAGTGAGTCGACGGCCGTCTTGGACAGCCAAGAGACCCAGTACTTC. This chain connects TRBV10-2 to TRBJ2-5; a weak D match, TRBD1 (6 bases). The V and J ends lost 0 bases and 1 base respectively, with 18 bases between them. The CDR3 length is 18 residues. Germline-derived CDR1 and CDR2 are WSHSY and SAAADI.

Written as DNA, the CDR3 is TGTGCCAGCAGCTTCATGGGACACCTGAACACTGAAGCTTTCTTT. Translation: CASSFMGHLNTEAFF. The V call is TRBV7-9, the J call TRBJ1-1; TRBD1 might be the D (6 bases). The germline V gene has CDR1 SEHNR and CDR2 FQNEAQ (reference sequence). With 3 bases removed from V and 0 bases from J, the gap between germline ends came to 11 bases. This CDR3 spans 15 amino acids.

The chain has TRBV19 and TRBJ1-5; 9 bases agree with TRBD1. CDR1 is LNHDA and CDR2 is SQIVND in the germline V gene (reference sequence). This CDR3 contains 14 residues. The trim removed 6 bases at V and 3 bases at J, leaving 3 bases unmatched. CDR3 in amino acids: CASSDRGINQPQHF. The DNA of the CDR3 is TGTGCCAGTAGCGACAGGGGGATCAATCAGCCCCAGCATTTT.

Notes on this clone: One end of the junction fails to match germline, which may point to a read error. Other DNA sequences in this specimen translate into the identical CDR3. The chain is built from TRBV2 and TRBJ1-2; 12 nucleotides line up with TRBD1. Germline CDR1 is SNHLY and CDR2 is FYNNEI. This CDR3 spans 17 amino acids. In nucleotides, the CDR3 is TGTGCCAGCAGTGAAGAAGGGACAGGGGGCGTCGAGTATGGTTACACCTTC. Its protein is CASSEEGTGGVEYGYTF.

The chain joins TRBV7-2 to TRBJ2-3, with D hard to call. This CDR3 contains 12 residues. The germline CDR1 and CDR2 sequences are SGHTA and FQGNSA. Trimming pared 5 bases from V and 1 base from J, leaving 4 bases between. CDR3: CASSPGTDTQYF. The CDR3 DNA reads as TGTGCCAGCAGCCCGGGCACAGATACGCAGTATTTT.

As to this clone: Germline and junction disagree at one end, which may indicate a read error. The CDR3 nucleotides read TGCGCCAGCAGCCTTGTCGGGCGGGGCCGCTACCATGAGCAGTTCTTC. This sequence encodes CASSLVGRGRYHEQFF. The rearrangement joins TRBV4-1 to TRBJ2-1, with D possibly being TRBD2 (6 bases). CDR3 length: 16 amino acids. Germline V gene data show CDR1 as MGHRA and CDR2 as YSYEKL.

The chain employs TRBV27 and TRBJ1-3; D is unclear. The CDR3 sequence is 14 residues long. V was trimmed by 3 bases and J by 1 base, leaving 7 bases between them. Germline V gene data show CDR1 as MNHEY and CDR2 as SMNVEV (reference sequence). The CDR3 sequence is CASSFSMSGNTIYF. The CDR3 DNA follows: TGTGCCAGCAGTTTTTCCATGTCTGGAAACACCATATATTTT.

About this clone: Sequence at one end of the junction differs from germline and may be a read error. V is TRBV11-2 and J is TRBJ2-2; tentative D call: TRBD1 (6 bases). CDR1 and CDR2 from the germline V gene are SGHAT and FQNNGV. The CDR3 totals 13 residues. The CDR3 here is CASSSRDTRELFF. The CDR3 nucleotides read TGTGCCAGCAGCTCCCGGGACACCAGGGAGCTGTTTTTT.

This chain joins TRBV6-4 and TRBJ2-1, with TRBD1 matching over 8 bases. Losses at the gene ends were 4 bases for V and 9 bases for J; bases not matched to a gene: 5. This CDR3 is built from 13 residues. Per the germline V gene, CDR1 is MRHNA and CDR2 is SNTAGT. The CDR3 coding sequence is TGTGCCAGCAGTGGCGACAGGGGTGGTGAGCAGTTCTTC. This gives the protein CASSGDRGGEQFF.

V gene TRBV6-1 combines with J gene TRBJ2-6, with D perhaps TRBD1 (6 bases). Germline V gene sequence: CDR1 MNHNS, CDR2 SASEGT. The CDR3 runs to 17 residues. Trimming took off 0 bases at V and 2 bases at J, with 11 bases between the two ends. The CDR3 loop is CASSEAPQGTGANVLTF. The DNA of the CDR3 is TGTGCCAGCAGTGAAGCACCCCAGGGGACTGGGGCCAACGTCCTGACTTTC.

As concerns this clone: A read error may account for a junction end that differs from germline. The chain carries TRBV5-1 and TRBJ2-7, with 9 nucleotides matching TRBD1. The length of the CDR3 is 12 residues. The germline V gene encodes CDR1 SGHRS and CDR2 YFSETQ. CDR3 DNA: TGCGCCAGCAGCTTGGGGGGACAGGGTACCGACTTC. It specifies CASSLGGQGTDF.

The chain joins TRBV6-6 to TRBJ1-4; D is perhaps TRBD1 (6 bases). Germline V gives CDR1 MNHNY, CDR2 SVGAGI (reference sequence). There are 16 residues in the CDR3. Trimming pared 2 bases from V and 3 bases from J, leaving 13 bases between. The CDR3 region is CASSYLRQVANEKLFF. In DNA form, the CDR3 reads TGTGCCAGCAGTTACCTCAGACAGGTAGCTAATGAAAAACTGTTTTTT.

The V gene is TRBV7-9, the J gene TRBJ2-7, with 9 bases matching TRBD1. The germline gives CDR1 SEHNR, CDR2 FQNEAQ (reference sequence). The V segment lost 4 bases and the J segment 4 bases; nucleotides outside the gene matches: 11. The CDR3 covers 16 residues. For the CDR3, the DNA is TGTGCCAGCAGCTCCTTCGGGACAGGGATTATGTACGAGCAGTACTTC. Translation gives CASSSFGTGIMYEQYF.

The genes are TRBV5-1 and TRBJ2-7; 8 positions agree with TRBD1. CDR1 is SGHRS, CDR2 YFSETQ, per germline. With V trimmed by 0 bases and J by 5 bases, 4 bases remained unmatched. The CDR3 covers 14 residues. This chain's CDR3 is CASSLGQGIDEQYF. In DNA form, the CDR3 reads TGCGCCAGCAGCTTGGGACAGGGGATCGACGAGCAGTACTTC.